Detailed here is one TCR beta chain. As yet, its antigen is unknown. Researchers put TCRalpha and TCRbeta cDNA through two nested PCRs lasting about 17 and 10 cycles. TCRdb reprocessed the 5' RACE reads, with one entry per CDR3 protein and no DNA. In total, the table holds about 300,000 distinct CDR3 sequences. The entry originates in a study of monozygotic twins with inflammatory bowel disease. The CDR3 totals 11 residues. Per the germline V gene, CDR1 is MNHEY and CDR2 is SVGEGT. The study, taken as a whole, reports: Fewer shared clonotypes with others were found in IBD patients than in healthy twins, especially with disease activity. The study found lower TCRbeta diversity (inverse Simpson) in IBD patients than in healthy co-twins.

The TCR sequence derives from a human donor with ulcerative colitis or Crohn's disease, or a healthy co-twin of an affected twin (not recorded which). The rearrangement joins TRBV6-2 or TRBV6-3 to TRBJ2-1. Sequencing used blood. CDR3: CASSQLLEQFF.